These 6 T cell receptor beta chains were all obtained from the same sample, sequenced in a study of T-cell memory formation after mild COVID-19. TCRdb reanalysed the 5' RACE reads using MiXCR and keeps one entry per CDR3 protein. This sample carries 350,000 to 500,000 distinct CDR3 sequences, 15% to 20% of them seen once, and the ten largest clones take roughly 21%. Source material: PBMCs or a T cell subset sorted from them (not recorded which). These receptors were taken from a young man who had mild COVID-19 (a few samples of this study predate the infection). Cell type and time point are not known.

This clonotype has more than one count but fewer than ten. The chain couples TRBV4-3 to TRBJ1-2, with 8 bases matching TRBD1. Germline-derived CDR1 and CDR2 are LGHNA and YSLEER. The V and J ends lost 0 bases and 4 bases, in that order; junction bases with no gene match: 7. The CDR3 has 16 amino acids. In nucleotides, the CDR3 is TGCGCCAGCAGCCAAGAATGGCAGGGGGCTGGCTATGGCTACACCTTC. Translating gives CASSQEWQGAGYGYTF.

This clonotype was seen a few times. This sequence joins TRBV6-5 and TRBJ2-5; D possibly corresponds to TRBD1 (6 bases). The germline gives CDR1 MNHEY, CDR2 SVGAGI. This CDR3 is 14 amino acids long. V shed 5 bases and J shed 5 bases, with 15 bases lying between them. CDR3 in DNA: TGTGCCAGCAGTAGACAGGACCTGGGGGAGACCCAGTACTTC. Residues: CASSRQDLGETQYF.

In its sample, this clonotype was seen a few times. The V and J genes are TRBV4-1 and TRBJ1-2; maybe TRBD1 (5 bases). The CDR3 runs 15 residues. From germline, CDR1 is MGHRA and CDR2 YSYEKL. Trimming left V 1 base short and J 4 bases short, with 13 bases between. CDR3 sequence reads: CASSQAYRLSYGYTF. As DNA, the CDR3 is TGCGCCAGCAGCCAAGCTTACAGGTTAAGCTATGGCTACACCTTC.

This clonotype turned up a few times. V usage is TRBV7-9 and J usage is TRBJ2-5, with 8 bases that match TRBD2. CDR3 size: 12 residues. V lost 10 bases and J lost 7; bases outside the gene matches: 8. In germline, CDR1 is SEHNR, CDR2 FQNEAQ (reference sequence). The CDR3 sequence: CAINEAGGTQYF. As DNA, the CDR3 is TGTGCCATAAACGAGGCGGGGGGGACCCAGTACTTC.

This clonotype was picked up a small number of times. This chain connects TRBV23-1 to TRBJ2-7; 7 bases fit TRBD1. TRBV23-1 has ORF status, its function being uncertain. The length of the CDR3 is 12 residues. The ends lost 7 bases at V and 5 bases at J; junction bases unmatched: 5. The CDR3 region is CASNEQGNEQYF. The CDR3 bases are TGCGCCAGCAACGAACAGGGGAACGAGCAGTACTTC.

This clonotype was seen a few times. The chain joins TRBV7-9 to TRBJ1-2; 10 nucleotides match TRBD1. V lost 3 bases and J lost 1; bases outside the gene matches: 2. The CDR3 covers 15 residues. Germline loops: CDR1 SEHNR, CDR2 FQNEAQ (reference sequence). This CDR3 reads CASSFGTGDNYGYTF. Here the CDR3 DNA reads TGTGCCAGCAGCTTCGGGACAGGGGATAACTATGGCTACACCTTC.